The present T cell receptor beta chain was sequenced within a study of post-analysis software for immune sequencing data. Unique molecular identifiers had been added to the TCR beta cDNA libraries. Input of roughly 0.9 to 11 million T cells yielded approximately 500,000 cDNA molecules. A single record per CDR3 protein comes from TCRdb applying MiXCR to the PCR reads. The sample holds approximately 690,000 distinct CDR3 sequences, 59% seen once. Turning to this clonotype: Its matching antigen is unknown.

Study-wide points: The normalized Chao1 diversity of multiple sclerosis patients was significantly lower than that of controls. Strong co-clustering by F measure linked samples that shared a preparation batch.

The sequence came from a girl under 10 years old with multiple sclerosis. Sequenced: blood.

CDR3 loop: CAISEFPRSGVGEQFF. In DNA form, the CDR3 reads TGTGCCATCAGTGAATTTCCTAGGTCGGGAGTTGGTGAGCAGTTCTTC. The gene calls are TRBV10-3 and TRBJ2-1, with a tentative D call TRBD2 (6 bases). Germline values: CDR1 ENHRY, CDR2 SYGVKD. The CDR3 is 16 amino acids. V lost 3 bases to trimming and J lost 9 bases, with 21 bases between them.